These 30 T cell receptor beta chains were sequenced from one sample in a study of regulatory T cells in long-lasting Graves disease (dated by TCRdb to the early 2020s). Library preparation was by multiplex PCR. Sequencing used an Illumina HiSeq 4000. To build TCR beta libraries, CDR3 regions were amplified by Arm-PCR using iRepertoire HTBI primers. The public reads were run again by TCRdb, first through fastp at Q25 and then through MiXCR, and only productive beta chains were kept. Every distinct CDR3 protein forms one entry, paired with its most common genes and DNA. A total of hundreds of thousands of distinct CDR3 sequences appear in this sample, 15% to 20% of them only once. Clones ranked in the top ten supply under 20% of the sample. Interpreted using the paper, the time point label stands for: newly diagnosed GD, antithyroid drugs for less than 3 months. For both TCR sequencing and RNA sequencing, RNA was extracted from PBMCs using TRIzol.

These records were also assigned to another study, of T cells in Graves' hyperthyroidism and ophthalmopathy.

The sequenced sample was peripheral blood mononuclear cells (PBMCs), obtained at new diagnosis, from a patient treated with antithyroid drugs. The source is a woman aged 25 to 39 with Graves disease. Donor details come from another sample of the same person, matched by shared clones.

This clonotype was seen many times. The rearrangement links TRBV5-1 to TRBJ1-1; 7 nucleotides line up with TRBD1. The CDR3 is 15 residues long. Germline trimming cut 1 base from V and 1 base from J; bases unmatched to any gene: 4. The germline V gene has CDR1 SGHRS and CDR2 YFSETQ. As DNA, the CDR3 is TGCGCCAGCAGCTTGCAGGGGGTCAAGAACACTGAAGCTTTCTTT. Its translation is CASSLQGVKNTEAFF.

This clonotype has ten or more counts. The rearrangement joins TRBV29-1 to TRBJ2-7; D call uncertain. The length of the CDR3 is 11 residues. Trimming cost V 2 bases and J 0 bases, with 2 bases left between them. The germline CDR1 and CDR2 sequences are SQVTM and ANQGSEA. CDR3 sequence reads: CSVESSYEQYF. The CDR3 region has the DNA TGCAGCGTTGAATCCTCCTACGAGCAGTACTTC.

This clonotype came up many times. This sequence joins TRBV12-3 or TRBV12-4 and TRBJ2-2; 9 bases match TRBD1. The J segment lost 4 bases and the V segment lost 6 bases, leaving 6 bases of the junction unmatched. This CDR3 is 15 amino acids long. The DNA of the CDR3 is TGTGCCAGCAGGGCCGGGACAGGGACCACCGGGGAGCTGTTTTTT. Protein sequence: CASRAGTGTTGELFF.

This clonotype occurred a few times. V and J are TRBV10-3 and TRBJ2-3; D is unclear. The germline V and J ends were trimmed by 8 bases and 2 bases, with 11 bases remaining between them. This CDR3 is 13 amino acids long. CDR1 is ENHRY, CDR2 SYGVKD, per germline. The CDR3 nucleotides read TGTGCCATCCTTGCAGGCTACACAGATACGCAGTATTTT. It yields the protein CAILAGYTDTQYF.

This clonotype was observed a handful of times. The rearrangement uses TRBV29-1 and TRBJ2-1; 10 positions agree with TRBD1. The V gene end was trimmed by 4 bases and the J gene end by 0 bases; junction bases not matched to a gene: 12. CDR1 is SQVTM, CDR2 ANQGSEA, per germline. CDR3 length: 18 amino acids. Written as DNA, the CDR3 is TGCAGCGTTGCCCGGACAGGGGGGGACTCGAGCTCCTACAATGAGCAGTTCTTC. Protein sequence: CSVARTGGDSSSYNEQFF.

The chain combines TRBV6-2 or TRBV6-3 with TRBJ2-7, with TRBD2 as a possible D gene (6 bases). Germline CDR1 reads MNHEY; CDR2 reads SVGEGT. V lost 6 bases, J lost 7 bases, and 19 bases lay in between. CDR3 length equals 14 residues. The CDR3 protein is CASSYPGLSGEQYF. For the CDR3, the DNA is TGTGCCAGCAGCTACCCGGGACTCTCGGGGGAGCAGTACTTC.

This clonotype has ten or more counts. The rearrangement uses TRBV28 and TRBJ1-3; D gene uncertain. The CDR3 is 16 amino acids. Per the germline V gene, CDR1 is MDHEN and CDR2 is SYDVKM. Trimming removed 2 bases from V and 0 bases from J, with 11 bases in between. This CDR3 is CASSLMGISSGNTIYF. The CDR3 DNA reads as TGTGCCAGCAGTTTAATGGGGATAAGCTCTGGAAACACCATATATTTT.

This clonotype was counted at least ten times. The gene calls are TRBV20-1 and TRBJ1-2; 10 nucleotides match TRBD1. V shed 1 base and J 4 bases; nucleotides not matched to a gene: 12. CDR1 DFQATT and CDR2 SNEGSKA come from the germline V gene (reference sequence). The CDR3 runs to 17 residues. DNA of the CDR3: TGCAGTGCTAGAGCGACTCTCGGGACAGGGGAACCCTATGGCTACACCTTC. Translating it yields CSARATLGTGEPYGYTF.

This clonotype was observed many times. This rearrangement joins TRBV20-1 to TRBJ2-1; 10 bases align to TRBD2. Germline CDR1 reads DFQATT; CDR2 reads SNEGSKA (reference sequence). CDR3 length equals 17 residues. V lost 1 base and J lost 2; bases outside the gene matches: 8. CDR3 residues: CSARGLAGAGTYNEQFF. Here the CDR3 DNA reads TGCAGTGCTAGAGGCCTAGCGGGAGCGGGGACCTACAATGAGCAGTTCTTC.

This clonotype was seen ten or more times. The V and J genes are TRBV7-2 and TRBJ1-5, with D maybe TRBD1 (6 bases). Germline V gives CDR1 SGHTA, CDR2 FQGNSA. Trimming took 3 bases from V and 0 from J, leaving 18 bases between them. The CDR3 is made up of 18 amino acids. CDR3 loop: CASSLVAGARNSNQPQHF. CDR3 DNA sequence: TGTGCCAGCAGCTTGGTGGCAGGGGCCAGGAATAGCAATCAGCCCCAGCATTTT.

This clonotype appeared many times. DNA for the CDR3: TGTGCCAGCAGCCAACTGGAGATAGCGGGCGGGGAGCAGTTCTTC. Translating it yields CASSQLEIAGGEQFF. The chain uses TRBV3-1 and TRBJ2-1; TRBD2 matches 7 bases. J lost 10 bases, V lost 2 bases, and 11 bases had no gene match. Germline V gives CDR1 LGHDT, CDR2 YNNKEL (reference sequence). The CDR3 spans 15 residues.

This clonotype has just a few counts. The chain is built from TRBV27 and TRBJ2-7; D perhaps matches TRBD2 (6 bases). The CDR3 is made up of 14 amino acids. Per germline, CDR1 MNHEY and CDR2 SMNVEV (reference sequence). V lost 4 bases to trimming and J lost 6 bases, with 16 bases between them. The CDR3 sequence: CASSSRAGLGEQYF. The CDR3 DNA is TGTGCCAGCAGTTCCAGGGCGGGGCTCGGCGAGCAGTACTTC.

This clonotype was found a few times. The gene calls are TRBV10-3 and TRBJ2-3; D is possibly TRBD2 (6 bases). The V gene's germline CDR1 is ENHRY and CDR2 SYGVKD. There are 17 residues in the CDR3. V lost 3 bases, J lost 2 bases, and 18 bases lay in between. The CDR3 sequence: CAISEGGGRSYTDTQYF. The CDR3 region has the DNA TGTGCCATCAGTGAAGGTGGAGGGCGATCGTACACAGATACGCAGTATTTT.

J is TRBJ1-4 and V is TRBV4-1; 7 nucleotides agree with TRBD1. The CDR3 has 19 amino acids. Germline V gene lookup returns CDR1 MGHRA and CDR2 YSYEKL. Trimming removed 3 bases from V and 1 base from J; junction bases left unmatched: 14. In nucleotides, the CDR3 is TGCGCCAGCAGCCAGGAGAGAAAGGGGGCAGGGGTAACTAATGAAAAACTGTTTTTT. This encodes CASSQERKGAGVTNEKLFF.

This sequence joins TRBV19 and TRBJ2-6; D might be TRBD2 (6 bases). The CDR3 is made up of 15 amino acids. Germline CDR1 is LNHDA and CDR2 is SQIVND (reference sequence). The ends were cut back, 8 bases at V and 4 bases at J, with 15 bases in the middle. This CDR3 is CASRGGDLGANVLTF. In DNA form, the CDR3 reads TGTGCCAGTCGCGGCGGGGACTTGGGGGCCAACGTCCTGACTTTC.

This rearrangement joins TRBV16 to TRBJ2-7; tentative D call: TRBD1 (5 bases). Germline CDR1 reads KGHSY; CDR2 reads FQNENV. Trimming took 0 bases from V and 0 from J, leaving 12 bases between them. The CDR3 contains 16 residues. CDR3 protein: CASSQSTVGPSYEQYF. The CDR3 coding sequence is TGTGCCAGCAGCCAATCCACAGTGGGGCCCTCCTACGAGCAGTACTTC.

The rearrangement joins TRBV16 to TRBJ1-6; 8 bases line up with TRBD1. Germline CDR1 KGHSY, CDR2 FQNENV. V shed 4 bases and J 7 bases; nucleotides not matched to a gene: 3. The CDR3 runs 14 residues. As DNA, the CDR3 is TGTGCCAGCAGCCGGGACAGGAAAAATTCACCCCTCCACTTT. Its protein is CASSRDRKNSPLHF.

The genes are TRBV19 and TRBJ1-4; TRBD1 might be the D (6 bases). Germline CDR1 reads LNHDA; CDR2 reads SQIVND (reference sequence). This CDR3 has 16 amino acids. Trimming stripped 1 base from V and 2 bases from J, with 11 bases between. CDR3 sequence reads: CASSIASGATNEKLFF. The CDR3 bases are TGTGCCAGTAGTATAGCGTCAGGGGCGACTAATGAAAAACTGTTTTTT.

This clonotype has a count of ten or more. This chain joins TRBV27 and TRBJ2-7; 7 bases align to TRBD2. From germline, CDR1 is MNHEY and CDR2 SMNVEV (reference sequence). J gave up 3 bases and V 5 bases, and 13 bases lay outside the gene matches. The CDR3 has 16 amino acids. This CDR3 reads CASSPSGREWFYEQYF. The CDR3, as DNA: TGTGCCAGCAGTCCCTCGGGGCGGGAGTGGTTCTACGAGCAGTACTTC.

On this clonotype: A much larger clone lies one base from this, so it may be a read error. The DNA of the CDR3 is TGTGCCAGCAGTTACAGTCGATCTGAGGCCAACGTCCTGACTTTC. Its translation is CASSYSRSEANVLTF. The chain recombines TRBV6-9 with TRBJ2-6; unclear D gene. The germline V gene encodes CDR1 MNHGY and CDR2 SVAAGI. The CDR3 totals 15 residues.

The V call is TRBV19, the J call TRBJ2-7, with 13 bases fitting TRBD2. The germline V gene encodes CDR1 LNHDA and CDR2 SQIVND (reference sequence). The CDR3 has 18 amino acids. Losses at the gene ends were 4 bases for V and 2 bases for J; bases not matched to a gene: 11. The CDR3 nucleotides read TGTGCCAGTAGTACGGCCTGGGGACTAGCGGGAACACCCTACGAGCAGTACTTC. Its protein product is CASSTAWGLAGTPYEQYF.

The count of this clonotype is one. This chain joins TRBV5-6 and TRBJ2-7; D is unresolved. The CDR3 runs to 15 residues. Trimming removed 3 bases from V and 3 bases from J, with 16 bases in between. Germline CDR1 SGHDT, CDR2 YYEEEE. The CDR3 protein is CASSSEDQKGYEQYF. As DNA, the CDR3 is TGTGCCAGCAGCTCAGAAGACCAGAAGGGCTACGAGCAGTACTTC.

This clonotype has more than one count but fewer than ten. A junction end diverges from the germline sequence, so it may reflect a read error. J is TRBJ1-5 and V is TRBV9; unclear D gene. Germline V gene sequence: CDR1 SGDLS, CDR2 YYNGEE. The CDR3 covers 16 residues. Here the CDR3 DNA reads TGCGCCAGCAGCTTGGAGTCGGGGAATAGCAATCAGCCCCAGCATTTT. Residues: CASSLESGNSNQPQHF.

Ten or more counts support this clonotype. The J gene is TRBJ1-1, the V gene TRBV7-8; the D gene is possibly TRBD1 (6 bases). V lost 5 bases and J 1 base, leaving 17 bases between the germline ends. The CDR3 is 16 amino acids. CDR1 and CDR2 from the germline V gene are SGHVS and FQNEAQ. The CDR3 sequence is CASSLTGTRGNTEAFF. The CDR3 bases are TGTGCCAGCAGCCTGACAGGAACTAGAGGGAACACTGAAGCTTTCTTT.

The chain employs TRBV7-8 and TRBJ1-1; 11 bases are shared with TRBD1. V shed 3 bases and J 4 bases; nucleotides not matched to a gene: 10. The CDR3 sequence is 17 residues long. Germline V gene data show CDR1 as SGHVS and CDR2 as FQNEAQ. In nucleotides, the CDR3 is TGTGCCAGCAGCTTCCGGACAGGGGGCGGATCGGGCACTGAAGCTTTCTTT. Amino acids: CASSFRTGGGSGTEAFF.

This clonotype was counted many times. The chain employs TRBV11-3 and TRBJ2-1, with D hard to call. V lost 4 bases, J lost 5 bases, and 12 bases lay in between. In germline, CDR1 is SGHNT, CDR2 YENEEA. CDR3 size: 14 residues. This chain's CDR3 is CASSSSGPDNEQFF. The CDR3 DNA follows: TGTGCCAGCAGCTCTTCGGGCCCAGACAATGAGCAGTTCTTC.

This chain connects TRBV24-1 to TRBJ1-2; 7 positions match TRBD1. The junction had 7 bases not matched to a gene; V was cut back by 4 bases and J by 3 bases. CDR1 is KGHDR, CDR2 SFDVKD, per germline. This CDR3 has 15 residues. The CDR3 here is CATSDAPGTDYGYTF. The CDR3 bases are TGTGCCACCAGTGACGCGCCCGGGACAGACTATGGCTACACCTTC.

This clonotype was counted a few times. The chain couples TRBV7-2 to TRBJ2-1; D is ambiguous. Trimming cost V 6 bases and J 2 bases, with 14 bases left between them. This CDR3 is built from 15 residues. Germline V gene lookup returns CDR1 SGHTA and CDR2 FQGNSA. CDR3 protein: CASRLDTWAYNEQFF. The DNA of the CDR3 is TGTGCCAGCAGGCTAGACACCTGGGCCTACAATGAGCAGTTCTTC.

Many counts were recorded for this clonotype. The V call is TRBV12-5, the J call TRBJ1-1, with D maybe TRBD1 (5 bases). Germline V gives CDR1 LGHNT, CDR2 FRNRAP. The CDR3 loop spans 13 amino acids. The V gene lost 4 bases and the J gene lost 4 bases, with 10 bases spanning the gap. CDR3 protein: CASGSPGGTEAFF. DNA of the CDR3: TGTGCTAGTGGTTCCCCGGGGGGCACTGAAGCTTTCTTT.

This chain joins TRBV30 and TRBJ2-3; the D is unclear. The CDR3 runs to 12 residues. CDR1 and CDR2 from the germline V gene are GTSNPN and SVGIG (reference sequence). V was trimmed by 6 bases and J by 4 bases, leaving 11 bases between them. The CDR3 DNA sequence: TGTGCCTGCCGCTCTAGGGCAGATACGCAGTATTTT. Translation: CACRSRADTQYF.